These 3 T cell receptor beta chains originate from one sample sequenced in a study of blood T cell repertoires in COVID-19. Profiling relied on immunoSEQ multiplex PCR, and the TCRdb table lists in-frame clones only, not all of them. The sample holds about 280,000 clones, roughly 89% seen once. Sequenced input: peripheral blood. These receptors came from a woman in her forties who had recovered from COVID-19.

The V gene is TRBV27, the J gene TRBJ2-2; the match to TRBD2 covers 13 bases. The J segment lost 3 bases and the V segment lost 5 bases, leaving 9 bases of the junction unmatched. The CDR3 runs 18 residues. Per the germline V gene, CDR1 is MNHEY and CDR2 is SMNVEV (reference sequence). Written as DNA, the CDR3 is TGTGCCAGCAGTCCCCGGACTAGCGGGAGTTATGACACCGGGGAGCTGTTTTTT. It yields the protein CASSPRTSGSYDTGELFF.

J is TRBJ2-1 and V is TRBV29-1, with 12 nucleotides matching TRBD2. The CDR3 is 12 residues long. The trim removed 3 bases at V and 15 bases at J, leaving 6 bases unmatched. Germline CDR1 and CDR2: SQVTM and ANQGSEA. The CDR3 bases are TGCAGCGTTGAGGTTCCTAGCGGGAGGGCGTTCTTC. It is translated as CSVEVPSGRAFF.

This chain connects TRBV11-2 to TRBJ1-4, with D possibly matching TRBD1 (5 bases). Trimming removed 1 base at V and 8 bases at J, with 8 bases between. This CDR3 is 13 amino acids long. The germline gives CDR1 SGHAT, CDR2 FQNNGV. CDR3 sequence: CASSLGGDEKLFF. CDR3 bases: TGTGCCAGCAGCTTAGGCGGGGACGAAAAACTGTTTTTT.